This is a list of T cell receptor beta chains from one sample in a study of cytomegalovirus exposure and HLA in healthy donors. TCRdb keeps only in-frame clones here, not all; method: immunoSEQ multiplex PCR. Altogether about 97,000 clones are present, roughly 74% being singletons, with the ten largest covering around 1.9%. The sample consisted of PBMCs. The receptors stem from a woman aged 35 to 49 in good health and CMV-seronegative. The CDR3 runs from the conserved cysteine through the conserved F or W. Fields, in order: D gene, clone size, V gene, J gene, CDR3 DNA, CDR3 protein. A D gene is named only where the DNA matches it firmly. Clone size is stated in some rows and not others, as once, few, many or a class when expanded.

d_gene: NA
abundance: NA
v_gene: TRBV7-9
j_gene: TRBJ2-3
CDR3nt: TGTGCCAGCAGCCTCCAGGGGGATACGCAGTATTTT
CDR3aa: CASSLQGDTQYF

d_gene: NA
abundance: NA
v_gene: TRBV11-2
j_gene: TRBJ2-7
CDR3nt: TGTGCCAGCAGCTTAGTTTCGCGGCAGGCCGGAGGCGAGCAGTACTTC
CDR3aa: CASSLVSRQAGGEQYF

d_gene: NA
abundance: NA
v_gene: TRBV30
j_gene: TRBJ2-1
CDR3nt: TGTGCCTGGAGGCGGATGAACAATGAGCAGTTCTTC
CDR3aa: CAWRRMNNEQFF

d_gene: TRBD1
abundance: NA
v_gene: TRBV5-4
j_gene: TRBJ2-3
CDR3nt: TGTGCCAGCAGCATTCCCCTGGGACAGGGGAGCACAGATACGCAGTATTTT
CDR3aa: CASSIPLGQGSTDTQYF

d_gene: NA
abundance: NA
v_gene: TRBV11-2
j_gene: TRBJ1-5
CDR3nt: TGTGCCAGCCCTGGCAGGGGTCCTCAGCCCCAGCATTTT
CDR3aa: CASPGRGPQPQHF

d_gene: NA
abundance: few
v_gene: TRBV4-1
j_gene: TRBJ2-1
CDR3nt: TGCGCCAGCAGCCAAGAACAGGGCGCCTACAATGAGCAGTTCTTC
CDR3aa: CASSQEQGAYNEQFF

d_gene: NA
abundance: NA
v_gene: TRBV5-1
j_gene: TRBJ1-5
CDR3nt: TGCGCCAGCAGCTTGGCTGGGGGGGGCAATCAGCCCCAGCATTTT
CDR3aa: CASSLAGGGNQPQHF

d_gene: NA
abundance: NA
v_gene: TRBV12-5
j_gene: TRBJ1-1
CDR3nt: TGTGCTAGTGGTTTGGGCAGTTCTGAAGCTTTCTTT
CDR3aa: CASGLGSSEAFF

d_gene: NA
abundance: NA
v_gene: TRBV7-9
j_gene: TRBJ2-7
CDR3nt: TGTGCCAGCAGCTTGGGTCAGGACTTCTTATACGAGCAGTACTTC
CDR3aa: CASSLGQDFLYEQYF

d_gene: TRBD1
abundance: NA
v_gene: TRBV5-1
j_gene: TRBJ1-3
CDR3nt: TGCGCCAGCAGCTTGGCAAGGGGACAGGGTAGTGAAAACACCATATATTTT
CDR3aa: CASSLARGQGSENTIYF

d_gene: TRBD2
abundance: NA
v_gene: TRBV27
j_gene: TRBJ2-7
CDR3nt: TGTGCCAGCAGTTATCCGGGACTAGCGATCTACGAGCAGTACTTC
CDR3aa: CASSYPGLAIYEQYF

d_gene: NA
abundance: NA
v_gene: TRBV30
j_gene: TRBJ1-5
CDR3nt: TGTGCCTGGAGTGTCCGGGGAGGACAGCCCCAGCATTTT
CDR3aa: CAWSVRGGQPQHF

d_gene: NA
abundance: NA
v_gene: TRBV12-5
j_gene: TRBJ1-4
CDR3nt: TGTGCTAGTGGTTTGGATGCTGGCGGGAAAAAACTGTTTTTT
CDR3aa: CASGLDAGGKKLFF

d_gene: TRBD2
abundance: NA
v_gene: TRBV7-9
j_gene: TRBJ2-7
CDR3nt: TGTGCCAGCAGCCAACTAGCGGGTGGAGCTAACGAGCAGTACTTC
CDR3aa: CASSQLAGGANEQYF

d_gene: NA
abundance: NA
v_gene: TRBV5-1
j_gene: TRBJ2-6
CDR3nt: TGCGTCAGCAGCTTGGCCCTCTCTGGGGCCAACGTCCTGACTTTC
CDR3aa: CVSSLALSGANVLTF

d_gene: TRBD2
abundance: NA
v_gene: TRBV6-5
j_gene: TRBJ2-1
CDR3nt: TGTGCCAGCAGTGAAATTAGCGGGGAGCAGTTCTTC
CDR3aa: CASSEISGEQFF

d_gene: NA
abundance: few
v_gene: TRBV29-1
j_gene: TRBJ1-2
CDR3nt: TGCAGCGTTGCGTGGGCAGGGGTGGAAGGCTACACCTTC
CDR3aa: CSVAWAGVEGYTF

d_gene: NA
abundance: NA
v_gene: TRBV15
j_gene: TRBJ2-7
CDR3nt: TGTGCCACCAGCAGAGACGTGTTCTACGAGCAGTACTTC
CDR3aa: CATSRDVFYEQYF

d_gene: NA
abundance: once
v_gene: TRBV4-2
j_gene: TRBJ2-7
CDR3nt: TGTGCCAGCAGCCAAGACCTTCGGACAGCCTACGAGCAGTACTTC
CDR3aa: CASSQDLRTAYEQYF

d_gene: NA
abundance: NA
v_gene: TRBV12-5
j_gene: TRBJ2-5
CDR3nt: TGTGCTAGTGGTTTGGGAGACAGTGGGCAGGAGACCCAGTACTTC
CDR3aa: CASGLGDSGQETQYF

d_gene: NA
abundance: NA
v_gene: TRBV28
j_gene: TRBJ2-7
CDR3nt: TGTGCCAGCAGTACCCCGGACATATCCTACGAGCAGTACTTC
CDR3aa: CASSTPDISYEQYF

d_gene: TRBD1
abundance: few
v_gene: TRBV18
j_gene: TRBJ1-5
CDR3nt: TGTGCCAGCTCACCACGGCGGCGGACAGGCGATAGCAATCAGCCCCAGCATTTT
CDR3aa: CASSPRRRTGDSNQPQHF

d_gene: TRBD1
abundance: NA
v_gene: TRBV18
j_gene: TRBJ1-3
CDR3nt: TGTGCCAGCTCACGCGGACAGGGAGAATCTGGAAACACCATATATTTT
CDR3aa: CASSRGQGESGNTIYF

d_gene: NA
abundance: NA
v_gene: TRBV7-6
j_gene: TRBJ1-4
CDR3nt: TGTGCCAGCAGCTTATTAAGCTGGCAGGGAGGGGAAAAACTGTTTTTT
CDR3aa: CASSLLSWQGGEKLFF

d_gene: TRBD2
abundance: NA
v_gene: TRBV19
j_gene: TRBJ2-7
CDR3nt: TGTGCCAGTACCCTGACTAGCGGCTCCTACGAGCAGTACTTC
CDR3aa: CASTLTSGSYEQYF

d_gene: TRBD2
abundance: NA
v_gene: TRBV6-6
j_gene: TRBJ2-3
CDR3nt: TGTGCCAGCAGCTCTACGGCTAGCGGGGCCACAGATACGCAGTATTTT
CDR3aa: CASSSTASGATDTQYF

d_gene: TRBD2
abundance: NA
v_gene: TRBV7-3
j_gene: TRBJ2-2
CDR3nt: TGTGCCAGCAAGTACGCGGGGGGGAAGAACACCGGGGAGCTGTTTTTT
CDR3aa: CASKYAGGKNTGELFF

d_gene: TRBD2
abundance: NA
v_gene: TRBV6-5
j_gene: TRBJ2-7
CDR3nt: TGTGCCAGCAGTACCGGGACTAGCGGACCTGAGCAGTACTTC
CDR3aa: CASSTGTSGPEQYF

d_gene: NA
abundance: NA
v_gene: TRBV6-5
j_gene: TRBJ2-2
CDR3nt: TGTGCCAGCAGTTATGCGGTCCGGGGCGGGGAGCTGTTTTTT
CDR3aa: CASSYAVRGGELFF

d_gene: TRBD1
abundance: NA
v_gene: TRBV5-5
j_gene: TRBJ1-1
CDR3nt: TGTGCCAGCAGGGTGGGGACAGGGCGATCCTTGAACACTGAAGCTTTCTTT
CDR3aa: CASRVGTGRSLNTEAFF

d_gene: NA
abundance: NA
v_gene: TRBV14
j_gene: TRBJ1-1
CDR3nt: TGTGCCAGCAGCCAATCAACGATAGCAATTGAAGCTTTCTTT
CDR3aa: CASSQSTIAIEAFF

d_gene: TRBD1
abundance: few
v_gene: TRBV19
j_gene: TRBJ1-3
CDR3nt: TGTGCCAGTAGTTGGCAGGGGGCATCTGGAAACACCATATATTTT
CDR3aa: CASSWQGASGNTIYF

d_gene: NA
abundance: once
v_gene: TRBV9
j_gene: TRBJ1-3
CDR3nt: TGTGCCAGCAGCGTAGGGGCCCATACTGGAAACACCATATATTTT
CDR3aa: CASSVGAHTGNTIYF

d_gene: NA
abundance: NA
v_gene: TRBV21-1
j_gene: TRBJ2-1
CDR3nt: TGTGCCAGCAGCAAGATTGAGCGGGAGGACTACAATGAGCAGTTCTTC
CDR3aa: CASSKIEREDYNEQFF

d_gene: NA
abundance: NA
v_gene: TRBV2
j_gene: TRBJ1-5
CDR3nt: TGTGCCAGCCACGACAGTAGCAATCAGCCCCAGCATTTT
CDR3aa: CASHDSSNQPQHF

d_gene: TRBD2
abundance: NA
v_gene: TRBV7-3
j_gene: TRBJ2-3
CDR3nt: TGTGCCAGCAGCTGGGGACTAGCAGCAGATACGCAGTATTTT
CDR3aa: CASSWGLAADTQYF

d_gene: NA
abundance: NA
v_gene: TRBV4-2
j_gene: TRBJ1-3
CDR3nt: TGTGCCAGCAGCCAAGAGGTAATACTCTCTGGAAACACCATATATTTT
CDR3aa: CASSQEVILSGNTIYF

d_gene: TRBD1
abundance: NA
v_gene: TRBV5-1
j_gene: TRBJ2-3
CDR3nt: TGCGCCAGCAGCCTACAAGACAGGGGAAGGTCACAGAGCACAGATACGCAGTATTTT
CDR3aa: CASSLQDRGRSQSTDTQYF

d_gene: NA
abundance: NA
v_gene: TRBV7-9
j_gene: TRBJ2-1
CDR3nt: TGTTCCAGCAGCCTCACTCTTGAGCAGTTCTTC
CDR3aa: CSSSLTLEQFF

d_gene: NA
abundance: NA
v_gene: TRBV6-1
j_gene: TRBJ2-7
CDR3nt: TGTGCCAGCAGGAGTCTCCCTGACTCCTACGAGCAGTACTTC
CDR3aa: CASRSLPDSYEQYF

d_gene: NA
abundance: NA
v_gene: TRBV6-1
j_gene: TRBJ1-5
CDR3nt: TGTGCCAGCAGTGAAGCCCCAGTCCAGTCGGGTCAGCCCCAGCATTTT
CDR3aa: CASSEAPVQSGQPQHF

d_gene: TRBD2
abundance: NA
v_gene: TRBV18
j_gene: TRBJ2-5
CDR3nt: TGTGCCAGCTCACCACCGGGACTAGCGAAAGAGACCCAGTACTTC
CDR3aa: CASSPPGLAKETQYF

d_gene: NA
abundance: few
v_gene: TRBV5-1
j_gene: TRBJ1-2
CDR3nt: TGCGCCAGCAGCTTCATGGACAGCTCAGGTGGCTACACCTTC
CDR3aa: CASSFMDSSGGYTF

d_gene: TRBD1
abundance: NA
v_gene: TRBV10-1
j_gene: TRBJ2-1
CDR3nt: TGCGCCAGCAGTGAGTCCCAGACAGGGGGCGTCTACAATGAGCAGTTCTTC
CDR3aa: CASSESQTGGVYNEQFF

d_gene: NA
abundance: NA
v_gene: TRBV7-9
j_gene: TRBJ1-4
CDR3nt: TGTGCCAGCAGCCCCGGACACAACCCAAGAGAGGAACTGTTTTTT
CDR3aa: CASSPGHNPREELFF

d_gene: NA
abundance: few
v_gene: TRBV11-2
j_gene: TRBJ2-7
CDR3nt: TGTGCCAGCAGCTCTAAACCGATAGTCCACGAGCAGTACTTC
CDR3aa: CASSSKPIVHEQYF